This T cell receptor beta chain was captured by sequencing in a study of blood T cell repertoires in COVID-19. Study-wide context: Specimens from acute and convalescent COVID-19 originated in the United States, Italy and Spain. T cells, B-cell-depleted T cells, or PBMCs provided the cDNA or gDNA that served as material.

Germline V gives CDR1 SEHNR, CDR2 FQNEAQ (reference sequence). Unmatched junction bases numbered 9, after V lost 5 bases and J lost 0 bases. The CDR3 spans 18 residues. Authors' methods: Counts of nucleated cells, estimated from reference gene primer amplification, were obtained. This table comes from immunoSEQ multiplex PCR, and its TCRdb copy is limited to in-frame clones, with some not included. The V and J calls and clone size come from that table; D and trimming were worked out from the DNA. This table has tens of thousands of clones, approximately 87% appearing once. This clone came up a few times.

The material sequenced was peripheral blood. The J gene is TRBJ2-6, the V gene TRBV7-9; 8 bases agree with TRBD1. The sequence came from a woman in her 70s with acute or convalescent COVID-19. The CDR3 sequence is CASSPRDRHLSGANVLTF. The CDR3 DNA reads TGTGCCAGCAGCCCAAGGGACAGGCACCTCTCTGGGGCCAACGTCCTGACTTTC.